These T cell receptor beta chains were read from a single sample in a study of cytomegalovirus exposure and HLA in healthy donors. Sequenced by immunoSEQ multiplex PCR; TCRdb stores in-frame clones only, minus some. The data show around 160,000 clones, with around four fifths seen just once and around 2% held by the top ten. Sequences were obtained from PBMCs. Source of these receptors: a man under 40 in good health and CMV-seropositive. CDR3s include the opening cysteine and the closing phenylalanine or tryptophan. D genes are given only for firm matches. Some rows mark clone size as missing; the rest say once, few, many or name a class of expanded clone.

TGTGCCAGCAGTGAATCGTCAGGGGGTGCTGGAAACACCATATATTTT CASSESSGGAGNTIYF NA 16 TRBJ1-3 TRBV25-1 TRBD1
TGTGCCAGCAGGAGGGATACGCAGTATTTT CASRRDTQYF NA 10 TRBJ2-3 TRBV25-1 NA
TGTGCCTGGAGTCATCTCCATCCGTACACAGCTGGGTCACCCCTCCACTTT CAWSHLHPYTAGSPLHF NA 17 TRBJ1-6 TRBV30 NA
TGCGCCAGCACCGCGCGCCAGGCTGGAACTAATGAAAAACTGTTTTTT CASTARQAGTNEKLFF NA 16 TRBJ1-4 TRBV5-1 NA
TGTGCCAGCAGCTTTCGTAGTCCTGCTTTAGCCTACGAGCAGTACTTC CASSFRSPALAYEQYF NA 16 TRBJ2-7 TRBV7-2 NA
TGCGCCAGCAGCCAACCGACAGGGTACGATCAGCCCCAGCATTTT CASSQPTGYDQPQHF NA 15 TRBJ1-5 TRBV4-1 TRBD1
TGTGCCAGCAGCTCGGGACTCTCCTTCTCTGGGGCCAACGTCCTGACTTTC CASSSGLSFSGANVLTF NA 17 TRBJ2-6 TRBV7-2 NA
TGTGCCAGCAGCCAAGATCGAAACAGGGCGACCTACGAGCAGTACTTC CASSQDRNRATYEQYF NA 16 TRBJ2-7 TRBV4-2 NA
TGTGCCAGCAGTGAAGCAGGGACAGGTATCTACGAGCAGTACTTC CASSEAGTGIYEQYF NA 15 TRBJ2-7 TRBV2 TRBD1
TGCGCCAGCAGCCAAGATTGGGCGGGGATCTACTCCTACGAGCAGTACTTC CASSQDWAGIYSYEQYF NA 17 TRBJ2-7 TRBV4-3 NA
TGTGCCAGCTCCGGGGCACTAGCGGGTCTCACAGATACGCAGTATTTT CASSGALAGLTDTQYF NA 16 TRBJ2-3 TRBV2 TRBD2
TGTGCCAGCAGTTTGGCTGGCACAGATACGCAGTATTTT CASSLAGTDTQYF NA 13 TRBJ2-3 TRBV6-6 NA
TGTGCCAGCAGCGTACGACTAGCGGAGAGCACAGATACGCAGTATTTT CASSVRLAESTDTQYF NA 16 TRBJ2-3 TRBV9 TRBD2
TGTGCCAGCAGCTTCTCAGGGGGCGGTCAGCCCCAGCATTTT CASSFSGGGQPQHF NA 14 TRBJ1-5 TRBV7-9 TRBD1
TGTGCCAGCAGCTTGCCCCTCCCTAGCGGTTCCTACTCTGGGGCCAACGTCCTGACTTTC CASSLPLPSGSYSGANVLTF NA 20 TRBJ2-6 TRBV5-4 TRBD2
TGTGCTAGCAGCTTAACAGCTGAAGGTACAGATACGCAGTATTTT CASSLTAEGTDTQYF NA 15 TRBJ2-3 TRBV7-7 NA
TGCGCCAGCAGCCAAGATCGGCGGGGTGGGGTCACTGAAGCTTTCTTT CASSQDRRGGVTEAFF NA 16 TRBJ1-1 TRBV4-3 NA
TGTGCCAGTAGTACCCGAGGGCGGGGCAGCTCCTACGAGCAGTACTTC CASSTRGRGSSYEQYF NA 16 TRBJ2-7 TRBV19 NA
TGTGCCAGCAGCTTAGATAGAGAGACCCAGTACTTC CASSLDRETQYF NA 12 TRBJ2-5 TRBV7-9 NA
TGCAGCGTTGAACCCGGGACTAGCGGCACAGATACGCAGTATTTT CSVEPGTSGTDTQYF NA 15 TRBJ2-3 TRBV29-1 TRBD2
TGCGCCAGCAGCCAAGATGTAAGGGGTGGCACCGGGGAGCTGTTTTTT CASSQDVRGGTGELFF once 16 TRBJ2-2 TRBV4-3 NA
TGTGCCAGCAGCCTACAGGGTTTCCAGCCCCAGCATTTT CASSLQGFQPQHF NA 13 TRBJ1-5 TRBV28 NA
TGTGCCAGCAGTCCTCCGACAGGAACCTACGAGCAGTACTTC CASSPPTGTYEQYF NA 14 TRBJ2-7 TRBV6-5 NA
TGCGCCAGCAGTCACCTTGGATTGCGGTCTGGAAACACCATATATTTT CASSHLGLRSGNTIYF NA 16 TRBJ1-3 TRBV23-1 NA
TGTGCCAGCAGCTTAGGTGCGGGCTACTACGAGCAGTACTTC CASSLGAGYYEQYF NA 14 TRBJ2-7 TRBV11-2 NA
TGTGCCAGCAGCCAAGATGGCAAGTACTACGAGCAGTACTTC CASSQDGKYYEQYF NA 14 TRBJ2-7 TRBV14 NA
TGCGCCAGCAGCCAAGACCTACAGGGGTTAGGGAATTCACCCCTCCACTTT CASSQDLQGLGNSPLHF NA 17 TRBJ1-6 TRBV4-3 TRBD1
TGTGCCAGCAGCTTGGGGGGGATCGGGGAGCTGTTTTTT CASSLGGIGELFF NA 13 TRBJ2-2 TRBV7-9 TRBD2
TGCGCCAGCAGCCAAGACAGGGGAGAGGGCGGCTACACCTTC CASSQDRGEGGYTF NA 14 TRBJ1-2 TRBV4-3 NA
TGTGCCAGCAGTGATTTTGCCGGGTACTCCTACGAGCAGTACTTC CASSDFAGYSYEQYF NA 15 TRBJ2-7 TRBV6-1 NA
TGTGCCAGCTCCGCAGGGAACAATGAGCAGTTCTTC CASSAGNNEQFF few 12 TRBJ2-1 TRBV11-1 NA
TGCGCCAGCAGTCAATCCTCACTAGCGGGGGGCTTGTCCGGGGAGCTGTTTTTT CASSQSSLAGGLSGELFF many 18 TRBJ2-2 TRBV23-1 TRBD2
TGTGCCAGCAGCTTACGCGACACAAACTCTTATTTC CASSLRDTNSYF NA 12 TRBJ2-7 TRBV7-9 NA
TGTGCCAGCAGCAGGAGCGGGGGGATCGCAGATACGCAGTATTTT CASSRSGGIADTQYF once 15 TRBJ2-3 TRBV7-3 TRBD2
TGTGCCAGCAGTTATTCAGGTATCACTGAAGCTTTCTTT CASSYSGITEAFF NA 13 TRBJ1-1 TRBV6-5 NA
TGTGCCAGCACCCAGGGGAACACCGGGGAGCTGTTTTTT CASTQGNTGELFF NA 13 TRBJ2-2 TRBV5-4 NA
TGTGCCAGCAGTTGGGACAGGGGGGACTATGGCTACACCTTC CASSWDRGDYGYTF NA 14 TRBJ1-2 TRBV7-2 TRBD1
TGTGCCAGCAGCCCTAACTCCGGGACAGGGCTGGAGACCCAGTACTTC CASSPNSGTGLETQYF NA 16 TRBJ2-5 TRBV5-6 TRBD1
TGTGCTAGCAGCCGCCGCCGGGACAGGGGCCAAGAGACCCAGTACTTC CASSRRRDRGQETQYF NA 16 TRBJ2-5 TRBV7-7 TRBD1
TGTGCCAGCAGCGGGCGAGTAGGTGAAAAACTGTTTTTT CASSGRVGEKLFF NA 13 TRBJ1-4 TRBV7-8 NA
TGTGCCAGCAGCCTTACGCTAGCGGGGAGAGCTAGCACAGATACGCAGTATTTT CASSLTLAGRASTDTQYF NA 18 TRBJ2-3 TRBV7-2 TRBD2
TGCGCCAGCAGCCAAGAGTCCGAATGGTGGGGGGAGGGAGCAGATACGCAGTATTTT CASSQESEWWGEGADTQYF NA 19 TRBJ2-3 TRBV4-3 TRBD2
TGTGCCAGCAGCGCTACTGGGGCAGGGAACTCTGGGGCCAACGTCCTGACTTTC CASSATGAGNSGANVLTF NA 18 TRBJ2-6 TRBV5-6 NA
TGCGCCAGCGCAGGAAGGCAGAGCTACGAGCAGTACTTC CASAGRQSYEQYF NA 13 TRBJ2-7 TRBV5-1 NA
TGTGCCAGCAGCCCGAACAGGGGTTATTCACCCCTCCACTTT CASSPNRGYSPLHF NA 14 TRBJ1-6 TRBV5-6 TRBD1